One and the same sample provided the 18 T cell receptor beta chains below, sequenced in a study of T-cell reconstitution after alpha-beta-depleted transplantation in children. Researchers prepared the TCRbeta library using unique molecular identifiers, the study reports. Via MiXCR, TCRdb re-called the PCR reads, giving one row per CDR3 protein. The sample lists 200,000 or so distinct CDR3 sequences; around 7.7% were seen once. The specimen comprised PBMCs, mostly from graft donor cells, sampled 360 days after TCRalphabeta/CD19-depleted stem cell transplant. Receptors were obtained from a male patient between 2 and 15 years old who had a stem cell transplant for acute myeloid leukemia, so the T cells may come from the graft donor.

CDR3 in DNA: TGCGCCAGCAGCCCAGACAGGGTAAAAGCTTTCTTT. Encoded protein: CASSPDRVKAFF. This chain joins TRBV10-1 and TRBJ1-1, with 7 bases lining up with TRBD1. The CDR3 runs 12 residues. V dropped 6 bases and J dropped 9; count of bases not matched to a gene: 7. Germline CDR1 is WNHNN and CDR2 is SYGVQD (reference sequence).

The genes are TRBV4-2 and TRBJ2-6, with D perhaps matching TRBD2 (5 bases). This CDR3 region has 17 residues. Per germline, CDR1 LGHNA and CDR2 YNFKEQ. The V gene lost 0 bases and the J gene lost 3 bases, with 12 bases spanning the gap. Here the CDR3 DNA reads TGTGCCAGCAGCCAAGACTTAGGGAGCTTTGGGGCCAACGTCCTGACTTTC. Translation gives CASSQDLGSFGANVLTF.

At least ten counts were recorded for this clonotype. This chain connects TRBV29-1 to TRBJ2-1; D may match TRBD1 or TRBD2 (5 bases each). Germline V lookup: CDR1 SQVTM, CDR2 ANQGSEA. This CDR3 comprises 13 residues. V gave up 6 bases and J gave up 3 bases, with 12 bases separating them. CDR3 sequence (DNA): TGCAGCGTCGGGACCCTAATCTACAATGAGCAGTTCTTC. Amino acids: CSVGTLIYNEQFF.

This clonotype was counted at least ten times. This chain connects TRBV18 to TRBJ1-2; 8 bases agree with TRBD1. The V gene's germline CDR1 is KGHSH and CDR2 LQKENI. This CDR3 is 13 amino acids long. With V trimmed by 8 bases and J by 5 bases, 7 bases remained unmatched. The CDR3 DNA reads TGTGCCAGCAGCCCGGACAGGGATTATGGCTACACCTTC. Its translation is CASSPDRDYGYTF.

This clonotype has a handful of counts. The chain links TRBV2 to TRBJ2-3; D is possibly TRBD2 (5 bases). The CDR3 has 11 amino acids. Per germline, CDR1 SNHLY and CDR2 FYNNEI. The V gene lost 4 bases and the J gene lost 8 bases, with 7 bases spanning the gap. The CDR3 DNA sequence: TGTGCCAGCAGTGGGGAGTCTACGCAGTATTTT. Its protein is CASSGESTQYF.

V and J are TRBV4-2 and TRBJ2-4; no clear D. This CDR3 has 12 residues. From germline, CDR1 is LGHNA and CDR2 YNFKEQ. With 5 bases removed from V and 2 bases from J, the gap between germline ends came to 4 bases. CDR3 loop: CASSGPKNIQYF. CDR3 coding DNA: TGTGCCAGCAGCGGGCCCAAAAACATTCAGTACTTC.

This clonotype appeared a few times. This chain connects TRBV5-1 to TRBJ2-3; D gene ambiguous. Germline lookup yields CDR1 SGHRS and CDR2 YFSETQ. The CDR3 spans 15 residues. V was cut by 1 base and J by 0 bases, with 9 bases left in between. CDR3 nucleotides: TGCGCCAGCAGCTTGCGGTACCCTAGCACAGATACGCAGTATTTT. Translation gives CASSLRYPSTDTQYF.

The chain couples TRBV18 to TRBJ2-7; no reliable D call. Trimming stripped 4 bases from V and 3 bases from J, with 13 bases between. CDR1 and CDR2 (germline): KGHSH, LQKENI. The CDR3 sequence is 14 residues long. The CDR3 protein is CASSREQRSYEQYF. Written as DNA, the CDR3 is TGTGCCAGCTCACGGGAACAGAGGAGCTACGAGCAGTACTTC.

This clonotype was detected only a few times. The chain joins TRBV29-1 to TRBJ1-2, with 10 bases aligning to TRBD1. The junction had 4 bases not matched to a gene; V was cut back by 5 bases and J by 4 bases. This CDR3 has 13 amino acids. CDR1 is SQVTM and CDR2 is ANQGSEA in the germline V gene. CDR3 sequence: CSVIRTGGYGYTF. In nucleotides, the CDR3 is TGCAGCGTTATACGGACAGGGGGCTATGGCTACACCTTC.

This clonotype was seen only a few times. The V call is TRBV13, the J call TRBJ1-6; D perhaps matches TRBD1 (6 bases). Looked up from germline, CDR1 is PRHDT and CDR2 is FYEKMQ (reference sequence). The CDR3 has 17 amino acids. Trimming stripped 0 bases from V and 13 bases from J, with 22 bases between. The CDR3 DNA reads TGTGCCAGCAGCTTAGGCCTCGACAGGCCGAAGGTTGCGCCCCTCCACTTT. This sequence encodes CASSLGLDRPKVAPLHF. Based on the CDR3 plus reference TRBV13 and TRBJ1-6, the full variable domain is AAGVIQSPRHLIKEKRETATLKCYPIPRHDTVYWYQQGPGQDPQFLISFYEKMQSDKGSIPDRFSAQQFSDYHSELNMSSLELGDSALYFCASSLGLDRPKVAPLHFGNGTRLTVT.

This clonotype came up a few times. The chain carries TRBV9 and TRBJ1-4; D possibly corresponds to TRBD1 (5 bases). The ends were cut back, 4 bases at V and 7 bases at J, with 11 bases in the middle. The CDR3 has 13 amino acids. Germline V lookup: CDR1 SGDLS, CDR2 YYNGEE. This chain's CDR3 is CASSTGWAEKLFF. The CDR3 coding sequence is TGTGCCAGCAGCACAGGATGGGCTGAAAAACTGTTTTTT.

In nucleotides, the CDR3 is TGCAGTGCGTTAGCGGGAGGGCCGAGAATTTCGGATACGCAGTATTTT. Translation gives CSALAGGPRISDTQYF. The chain couples TRBV20-1 to TRBJ2-3; TRBD2 agrees at 11 bases. The CDR3 is made up of 16 amino acids. Looked up from germline, CDR1 is DFQATT and CDR2 is SNEGSKA (reference sequence). Trimming cost V 6 bases and J 6 bases; bases outside gene matches: 14.

The chain links TRBV10-3 to TRBJ2-5; possible D gene TRBD1, 5 bases. The CDR3 is 14 amino acids. The V gene's germline CDR1 is ENHRY and CDR2 SYGVKD. V was shortened by 3 bases and J by 5 bases, with 13 bases between the two germline ends. CDR3 amino acids: CAISDPQGRETQYF. The DNA of the CDR3 is TGTGCCATCAGTGATCCTCAGGGTCGCGAGACCCAGTACTTC.

This clonotype was seen repeatedly, ten times or more. The chain has TRBV29-1 and TRBJ2-1, with D hard to call. This CDR3 has 8 amino acids. V lost 3 bases to trimming and J lost 16 bases, with 7 bases between them. Germline CDR1 is SQVTM and CDR2 is ANQGSEA. The CDR3 DNA reads TGCAGCGTTGAGCCCCATTTCTTC. This sequence encodes CSVEPHFF.

The chain couples TRBV2 to TRBJ2-7; D perhaps matches TRBD2 (7 bases). CDR1 SNHLY and CDR2 FYNNEI come from the germline V gene. The CDR3 loop spans 13 amino acids. Trimming took off 3 bases at V and 3 bases at J, with 9 bases between the two ends. CDR3 DNA: TGTGCCAGCAGTGAGGGGGGGCTCTACGAGCAGTACTTC. Amino acid sequence: CASSEGGLYEQYF. Together with reference TRBV2 and TRBJ2-7, the CDR3 gives the full variable domain: EPEVTQTPSHQVTQMGQEVILRCVPISNHLYFYWYRQILGQKVEFLVSFYNNEISEKSEIFDDQFSVERPDGSNFTLKIRSTKLEDSAMYFCASSEGGLYEQYFGPGTRLTVT.

This clonotype appeared a few times. The chain employs TRBV20-1 and TRBJ1-5; no reliable D call. The CDR3 runs 13 residues. Germline V gene lookup returns CDR1 DFQATT and CDR2 SNEGSKA (reference sequence). Trimming removed 3 bases from V and 5 bases from J, with 11 bases in between. Here the CDR3 reads CSAREDQYQPQHF. The CDR3 bases are TGCAGTGCTAGGGAGGACCAGTATCAGCCCCAGCATTTT.

This clonotype was recorded a few times. The rearrangement links TRBV7-8 to TRBJ2-5; D not certain. This CDR3 region has 12 residues. The ends were cut back, 5 bases at V and 6 bases at J, with 10 bases in the middle. Germline V gene lookup returns CDR1 SGHVS and CDR2 FQNEAQ. This CDR3 reads CASSRCCKTQYF. The DNA of the CDR3 is TGTGCCAGCAGCCGCTGCTGCAAGACCCAGTACTTC.

This clonotype was observed at least ten times. This chain links TRBV12-3 or TRBV12-4 with TRBJ2-5; 9 bases fit TRBD2. This CDR3 comprises 15 residues. The J segment lost 2 bases and the V segment lost 2 bases, leaving 3 bases of the junction unmatched. CDR3 sequence: CASSLLAGRQETQYF. CDR3 bases: TGTGCCAGCAGTTTACTAGCGGGGAGGCAAGAGACCCAGTACTTC.